This T cell receptor beta chain was captured by sequencing in a study of T cell responses to AZD1222 COVID-19 vaccine. The data were produced by immunoSEQ multiplex PCR, yet TCRdb's version contains in-frame clones alone and is incomplete. The profile shows about 120,000 clones, roughly 90% of them singletons. The CDR3 runs 13 residues. The germline V gene has CDR1 LNHDA and CDR2 SQIVND (reference sequence). V was clipped by 5 bases and J by 6 bases, with 11 bases between them. The specimen was peripheral blood, collected on day 0 of AZD1222 vaccination. The J gene is TRBJ2-1, the V gene TRBV19; D ambiguous. The TCR comes from an adult in good health. The DNA of the CDR3 is TGTGCCAGTAGTTTTCAGGCCCCCAATGAGCAGTTCTTC. Encoded protein: CASSFQAPNEQFF.